One sample yielded the 11 T cell receptor beta chains listed below, sequenced in a study of shared clonotypes between healthy human individuals. Produced via immunoSEQ multiplex PCR; TCRdb's table is partial and in-frame only. Here the sample spans under 2,500,000 clones, more than 90% being singletons. Sequencing was done on a sample of naive CD4+ T cells sorted from blood. Specified subset: CD45RA+ positively selected. The source is a man aged 18 to 29 in good health.

CDR3 sequence reads: CASSDPGENQPQHF. The CDR3 DNA is TGTGCCAGCAGTGACCCAGGGGAGAATCAGCCCCAGCATTTT. J is TRBJ1-5 and V is TRBV25-1; D is possibly TRBD1 (6 bases). Per germline, CDR1 MGHDK and CDR2 SYGVNS. Trimming cost V 3 bases and J 4 bases, with 10 bases left between them. The CDR3 runs 14 residues.

The genes are TRBV7-9 and TRBJ2-1, with 7 positions matching TRBD2. Unmatched junction bases numbered 3, after V lost 8 bases and J lost 5 bases. This CDR3 comprises 12 residues. Germline V gene sequence: CDR1 SEHNR, CDR2 FQNEAQ (reference sequence). The DNA of the CDR3 is TGTGCCAGCGGGAGGGCCAACAATGAGCAGTTCTTC. Translated: CASGRANNEQFF.

The V and J genes are TRBV20-1 and TRBJ1-5; D uncertain. The ends were cut back, 3 bases at V and 7 bases at J, with 7 bases in the middle. This CDR3 is built from 11 residues. Germline V gives CDR1 DFQATT, CDR2 SNEGSKA (reference sequence). The CDR3 sequence: CSASHGQPQHF. DNA of the CDR3: TGCAGTGCTAGTCACGGGCAGCCCCAGCATTTT.

Comments on this clone: Other DNA variants within this sample encode the same CDR3. The chain joins TRBV9 to TRBJ1-6; possibly TRBD1 for D (5 bases). The CDR3 contains 14 residues. Trimming took off 4 bases at V and 4 bases at J, with 9 bases between the two ends. Germline V CDR1 and CDR2: SGDLS, YYNGEE. The CDR3 sequence is CASSPGTYNSPLHF. In DNA, the CDR3 is TGTGCCAGCAGCCCCGGGACTTATAATTCACCCCTCCACTTT.

This sequence joins TRBV6-5 and TRBJ2-3; D may be TRBD1 (6 bases). Germline V gene sequence: CDR1 MNHEY, CDR2 SVGAGI. The CDR3 has 14 residues. Trimming stripped 7 bases from V and 2 bases from J, with 13 bases between. The CDR3 nucleotides read TGTGCCAGCATGGGGACACCGTTCACAGATACGCAGTATTTT. Translation gives CASMGTPFTDTQYF.

This clone has only a few counts. The rearrangement links TRBV6-1 to TRBJ1-2, with a tentative D call TRBD1 (6 bases). Trimming removed 6 bases at V and 2 bases at J, with 13 bases between. CDR3 length equals 14 residues. Per the germline V gene, CDR1 is MNHNS and CDR2 is SASEGT. The CDR3 region has the DNA TGTGCCAGCAGCCTCGGGACAAGGAACTATGGCTACACCTTC. It codes for CASSLGTRNYGYTF.

The chain uses TRBV6-1 and TRBJ2-5, with 7 bases identical to TRBD2. Per the germline V gene, CDR1 is MNHNS and CDR2 is SASEGT. This CDR3 contains 16 residues. The ends lost 2 bases at V and 2 bases at J; junction bases unmatched: 8. Written as DNA, the CDR3 is TGTGCCAGCAGTGAATCCTGGGGAGGGGATCAAGAGACCCAGTACTTC. Translated: CASSESWGGDQETQYF.

Notes on this clone: Other DNA variants within this sample encode the same CDR3. This sequence joins TRBV2 and TRBJ1-6, with 7 bases fitting TRBD1. From germline, CDR1 is SNHLY and CDR2 FYNNEI. The CDR3 totals 13 residues. V lost 3 bases, J lost 8 bases, and 1 base stayed unmatched. The DNA of the CDR3 is TGTGCCAGCAGTGAGCAGGGGGATTCACCCCTCCACTTT. It is translated as CASSEQGDSPLHF.

V usage is TRBV5-6 and J usage is TRBJ2-5; the D call may be TRBD1 or TRBD2 (6 bases each). The germline gives CDR1 SGHDT, CDR2 YYEEEE. This CDR3 contains 15 residues. Trimming took 2 bases from V and 5 from J, leaving 16 bases between them. The CDR3 region is CASSFYRGPRETQYF. CDR3 in DNA: TGTGCCAGCAGCTTCTACCGGGGGCCTAGGGAGACCCAGTACTTC.

The genes are TRBV6-1 and TRBJ2-5; D gene unclear. Germline CDR1 and CDR2: MNHNS and SASEGT. V was shortened by 10 bases and J by 2 bases, with 17 bases between the two germline ends. CDR3 length equals 14 residues. CDR3 sequence: CATRKLPGQETQYF. In DNA form, the CDR3 reads TGTGCCACCCGTAAGTTGCCCGGGCAAGAGACCCAGTACTTC.

This rearrangement joins TRBV5-5 to TRBJ1-6, with unresolved D. The CDR3 is 16 amino acids. Germline V gives CDR1 SGHKS, CDR2 YYEKEE (reference sequence). V dropped 4 bases and J dropped 0 bases, with 11 bases sitting between them. DNA for the CDR3: TGTGCCAGCAGCGTCCAACTAAGCTCCTATAATTCACCCCTCCACTTT. It encodes CASSVQLSSYNSPLHF.